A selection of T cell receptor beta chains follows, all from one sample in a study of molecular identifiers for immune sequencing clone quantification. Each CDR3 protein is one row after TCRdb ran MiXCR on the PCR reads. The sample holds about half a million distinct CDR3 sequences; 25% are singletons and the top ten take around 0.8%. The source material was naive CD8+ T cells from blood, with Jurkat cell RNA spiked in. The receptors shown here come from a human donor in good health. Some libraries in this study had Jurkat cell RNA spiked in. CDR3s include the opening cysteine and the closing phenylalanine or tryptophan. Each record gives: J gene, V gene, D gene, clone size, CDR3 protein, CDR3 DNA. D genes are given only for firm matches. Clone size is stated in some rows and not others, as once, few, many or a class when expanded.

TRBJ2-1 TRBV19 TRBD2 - CASRLSSGSYNEQFF TGTGCCAGTAGGCTCAGTAGCGGGTCCTACAATGAGCAGTTCTTC
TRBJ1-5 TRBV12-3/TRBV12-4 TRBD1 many CASRSGTGGVQPQHF TGTGCCAGCAGATCCGGGACAGGGGGCGTTCAGCCCCAGCATTTT
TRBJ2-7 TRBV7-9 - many CASSSSGEQYF TGTGCCAGCAGCTCCTCGGGGGAGCAGTACTTC
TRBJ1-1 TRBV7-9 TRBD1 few CASSLGFRGENTEAFF TGTGCCAGCAGCTTAGGTTTCAGGGGGGAGAACACTGAAGCTTTCTTT
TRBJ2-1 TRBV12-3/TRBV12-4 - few CASTKVSNEQFF TGTGCCAGTACCAAGGTTAGCAATGAGCAGTTCTTC
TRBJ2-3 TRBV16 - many CASSQFHTPSTDTQYF TGTGCCAGCAGCCAATTTCACACCCCAAGCACAGATACGCAGTATTTT
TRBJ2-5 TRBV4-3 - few CASSQGDRVGETQYF TGCGCCAGCAGCCAAGGGGATAGGGTTGGGGAGACCCAGTACTTC
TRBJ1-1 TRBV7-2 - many CASSLAWGTEAFF TGTGCCAGCAGCTTAGCCTGGGGGACTGAAGCTTTCTTT
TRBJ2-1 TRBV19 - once CACSRTAYNEQFF TGTGCCTGTAGTAGAACCGCCTACAATGAGCAGTTCTTC
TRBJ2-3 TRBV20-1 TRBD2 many CSARDKTSGGPLTDTQYF TGCAGTGCTAGAGATAAAACTAGCGGGGGGCCACTCACAGATACGCAGTATTTT
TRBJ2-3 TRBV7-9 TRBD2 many CASSPYPAGEDTQYF TGTGCCAGCAGCCCCTACCCAGCGGGAGAAGATACGCAGTATTTT
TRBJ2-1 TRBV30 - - CAWSEPTRGITGEQFF TGTGCCTGGAGTGAACCCACCAGGGGTATCACCGGTGAGCAGTTCTTC
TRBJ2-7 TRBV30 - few CAWSMGAYEQYF TGTGCCTGGAGTATGGGGGCCTACGAGCAGTACTTC
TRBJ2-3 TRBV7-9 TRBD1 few CASSSRTGELDTQYF TGTGCCAGCAGCTCCAGGACAGGGGAGTTGGATACGCAGTATTTT
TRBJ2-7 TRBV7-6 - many CASSLVPHEQYF TGTGCCAGCAGCTTAGTCCCCCACGAGCAGTACTTC
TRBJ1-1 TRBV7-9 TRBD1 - CASSGWDRDYTEAFF TGTGCCAGCAGCGGATGGGACAGAGATTACACTGAAGCTTTCTTT
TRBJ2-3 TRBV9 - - CASSGTKDTQYF TGTGCCAGCAGCGGAACCAAAGATACGCAGTATTTT
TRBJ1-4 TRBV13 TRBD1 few CASSLRDRAGEKLFF TGTGCCAGCAGCTTAAGGGACAGGGCGGGAGAAAAACTGTTTTTT
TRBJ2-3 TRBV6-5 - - CASSYRNTDTQYF TGTGCCAGCAGTTACAGGAACACAGATACGCAGTATTTT
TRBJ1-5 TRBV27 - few CASSPTGYNQPQHF TGTGCCAGCAGTCCGACAGGTTACAATCAGCCCCAGCATTTT
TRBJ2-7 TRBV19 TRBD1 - CASSVDRASYEQYF TGTGCCAGTAGTGTTGACAGGGCTTCCTACGAGCAGTACTTC
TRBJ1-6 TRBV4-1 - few CASSQDRAILNSPLHF TGCGCCAGCAGCCAAGATAGGGCTATCCTTAATTCACCCCTCCACTTT
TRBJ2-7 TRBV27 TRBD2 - CASGSSGVPAYEQYF TGTGCCAGCGGATCTAGCGGGGTCCCTGCCTACGAGCAGTACTTC
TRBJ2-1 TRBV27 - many CASSLGGFNEQFF TGTGCCAGCAGTTTAGGGGGTTTCAATGAGCAGTTCTTC
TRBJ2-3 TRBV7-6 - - CASSPRAGPSTDTQYF TGTGCCAGCAGCCCCCGCGCGGGGCCCAGCACAGATACGCAGTATTTT
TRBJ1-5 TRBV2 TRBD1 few CASSPPGTAHQPQHF TGTGCCAGCAGCCCCCCCGGGACAGCCCATCAGCCCCAGCATTTT
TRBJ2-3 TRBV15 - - CATSRDPSGLLYLVDTQYF TGTGCCACCAGCAGAGACCCGAGCGGACTATTATACCTTGTGGATACGCAGTATTTT
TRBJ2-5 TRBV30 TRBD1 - CAWNRGGHETQYF TGTGCCTGGAACAGGGGCGGTCACGAGACCCAGTACTTC
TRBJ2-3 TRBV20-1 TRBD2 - CSARGWLAGGQGTDTQYF TGCAGTGCTAGGGGGTGGCTAGCGGGGGGTCAAGGCACAGATACGCAGTATTTT
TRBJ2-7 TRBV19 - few CASSGNRNSYEQYF TGTGCCAGTAGTGGCAACAGGAACTCCTACGAGCAGTACTTC
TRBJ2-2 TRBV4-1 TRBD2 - CASSQVAGTGELFF TGCGCCAGCAGCCAAGTAGCGGGCACCGGGGAGCTGTTTTTT
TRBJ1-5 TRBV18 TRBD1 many CASSPATGGDQPQHF TGTGCCAGCTCACCAGCCACAGGGGGCGATCAGCCCCAGCATTTT
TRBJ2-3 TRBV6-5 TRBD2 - CAGGYGSGGAGGTRYF TGTGCCGGCGGTTACGGCAGCGGGGGGGCCGGGGGTACGCGGTATTTT
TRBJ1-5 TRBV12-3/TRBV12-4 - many CASSRGAGQPQHF TGTGCCAGCAGCAGGGGTGCTGGCCAGCCCCAGCATTTT
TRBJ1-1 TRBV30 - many CAWSPSGDTEAFF TGTGCCTGGAGTCCATCAGGGGACACTGAAGCTTTCTTT
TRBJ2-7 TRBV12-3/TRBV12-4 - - CAGSLETYEQYF TGTGCCGGCAGTTTAGAGACCTACGAGCAGTACTTC
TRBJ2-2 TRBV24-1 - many CATSDPIKTGELFF TGTGCCACCAGTGACCCCATAAAGACCGGGGAGCTGTTTTTT